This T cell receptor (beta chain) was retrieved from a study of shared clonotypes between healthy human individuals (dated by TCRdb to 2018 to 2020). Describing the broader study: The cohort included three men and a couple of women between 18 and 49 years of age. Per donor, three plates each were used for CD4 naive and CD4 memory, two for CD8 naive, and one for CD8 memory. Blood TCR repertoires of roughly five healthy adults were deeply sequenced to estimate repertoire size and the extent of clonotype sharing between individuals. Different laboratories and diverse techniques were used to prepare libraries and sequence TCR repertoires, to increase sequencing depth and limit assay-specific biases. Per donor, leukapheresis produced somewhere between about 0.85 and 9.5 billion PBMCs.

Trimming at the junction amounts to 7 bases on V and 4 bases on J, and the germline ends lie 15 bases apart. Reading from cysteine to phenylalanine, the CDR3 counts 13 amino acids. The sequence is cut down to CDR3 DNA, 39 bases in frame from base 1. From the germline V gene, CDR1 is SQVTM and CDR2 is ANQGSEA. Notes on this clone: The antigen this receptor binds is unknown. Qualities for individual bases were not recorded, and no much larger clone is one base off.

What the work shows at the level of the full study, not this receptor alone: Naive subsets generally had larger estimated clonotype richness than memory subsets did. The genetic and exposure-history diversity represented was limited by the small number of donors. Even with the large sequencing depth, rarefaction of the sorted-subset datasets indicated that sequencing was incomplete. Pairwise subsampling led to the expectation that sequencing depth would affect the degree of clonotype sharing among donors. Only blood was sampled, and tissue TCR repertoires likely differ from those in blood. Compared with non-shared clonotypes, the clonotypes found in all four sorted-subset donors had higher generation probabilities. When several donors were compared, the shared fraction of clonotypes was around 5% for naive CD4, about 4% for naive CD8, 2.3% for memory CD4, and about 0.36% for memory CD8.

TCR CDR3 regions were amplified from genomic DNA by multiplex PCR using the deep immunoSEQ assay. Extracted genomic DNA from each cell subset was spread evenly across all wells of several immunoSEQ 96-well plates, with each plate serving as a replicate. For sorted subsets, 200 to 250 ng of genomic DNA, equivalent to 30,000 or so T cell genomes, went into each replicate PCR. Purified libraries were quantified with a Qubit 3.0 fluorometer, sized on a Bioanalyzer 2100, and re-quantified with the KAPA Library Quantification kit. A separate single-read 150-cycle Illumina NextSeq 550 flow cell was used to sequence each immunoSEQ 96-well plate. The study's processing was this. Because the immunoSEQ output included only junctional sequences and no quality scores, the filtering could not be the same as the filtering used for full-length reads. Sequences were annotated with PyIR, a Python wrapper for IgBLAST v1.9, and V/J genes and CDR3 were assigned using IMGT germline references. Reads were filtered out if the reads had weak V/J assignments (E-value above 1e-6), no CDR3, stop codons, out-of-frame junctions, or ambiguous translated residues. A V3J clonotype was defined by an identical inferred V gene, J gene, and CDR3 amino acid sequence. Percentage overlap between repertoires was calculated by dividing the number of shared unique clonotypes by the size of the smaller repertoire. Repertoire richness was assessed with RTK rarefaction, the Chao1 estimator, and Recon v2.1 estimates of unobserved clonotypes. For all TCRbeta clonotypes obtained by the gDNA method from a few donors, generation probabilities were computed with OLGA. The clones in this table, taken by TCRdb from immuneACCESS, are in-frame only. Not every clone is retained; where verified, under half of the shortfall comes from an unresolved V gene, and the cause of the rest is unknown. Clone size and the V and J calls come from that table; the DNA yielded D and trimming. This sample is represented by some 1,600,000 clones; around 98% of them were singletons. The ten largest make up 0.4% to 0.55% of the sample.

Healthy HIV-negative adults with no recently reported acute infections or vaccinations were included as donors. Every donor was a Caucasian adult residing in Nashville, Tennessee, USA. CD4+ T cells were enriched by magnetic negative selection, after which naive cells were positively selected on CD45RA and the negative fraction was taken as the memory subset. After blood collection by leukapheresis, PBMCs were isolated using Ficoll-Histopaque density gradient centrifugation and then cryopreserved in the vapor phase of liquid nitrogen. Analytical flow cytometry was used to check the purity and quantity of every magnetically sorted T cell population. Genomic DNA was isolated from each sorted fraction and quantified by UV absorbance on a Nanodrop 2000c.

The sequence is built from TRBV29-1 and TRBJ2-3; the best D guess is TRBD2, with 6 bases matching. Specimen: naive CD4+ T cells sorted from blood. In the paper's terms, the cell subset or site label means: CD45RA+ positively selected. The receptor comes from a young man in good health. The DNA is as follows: TGCAGCGCGGCGAGGGAGGTGGCAGATACGCAGTATTTT. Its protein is CSAAREVADTQYF.